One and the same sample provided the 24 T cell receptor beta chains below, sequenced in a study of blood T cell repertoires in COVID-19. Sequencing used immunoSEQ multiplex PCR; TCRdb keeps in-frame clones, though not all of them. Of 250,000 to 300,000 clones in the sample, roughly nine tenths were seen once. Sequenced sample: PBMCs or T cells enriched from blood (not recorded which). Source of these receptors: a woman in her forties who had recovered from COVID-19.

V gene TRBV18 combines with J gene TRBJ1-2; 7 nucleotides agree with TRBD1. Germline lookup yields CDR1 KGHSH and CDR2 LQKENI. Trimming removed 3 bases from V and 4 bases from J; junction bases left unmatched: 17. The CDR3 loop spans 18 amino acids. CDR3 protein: CASSPILHGQAKGYGYTF. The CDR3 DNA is TGTGCCAGCTCACCGATACTCCATGGACAGGCAAAGGGCTATGGCTACACCTTC.

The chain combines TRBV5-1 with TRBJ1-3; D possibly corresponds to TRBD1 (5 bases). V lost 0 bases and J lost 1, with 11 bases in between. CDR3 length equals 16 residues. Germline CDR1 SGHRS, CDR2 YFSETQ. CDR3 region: CASSLGGLPSGNTIYF. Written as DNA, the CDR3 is TGCGCCAGCAGCTTGGGGGGACTTCCTTCTGGAAACACCATATATTTT.

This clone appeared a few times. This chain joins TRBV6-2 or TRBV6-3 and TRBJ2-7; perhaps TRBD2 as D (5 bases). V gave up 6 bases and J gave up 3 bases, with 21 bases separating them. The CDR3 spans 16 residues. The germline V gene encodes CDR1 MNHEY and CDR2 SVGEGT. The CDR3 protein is CASSSVWEPGNYEQYF. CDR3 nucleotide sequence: TGTGCCAGCAGCTCGGTTTGGGAGCCGGGGAACTACGAGCAGTACTTC.

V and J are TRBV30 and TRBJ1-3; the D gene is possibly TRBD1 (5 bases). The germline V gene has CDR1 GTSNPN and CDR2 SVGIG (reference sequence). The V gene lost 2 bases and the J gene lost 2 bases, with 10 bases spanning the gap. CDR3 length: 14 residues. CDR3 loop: CAWSQGTPGNTIYF. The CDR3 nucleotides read TGTGCCTGGAGTCAGGGTACCCCTGGAAACACCATATATTTT.

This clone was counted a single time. The CDR3: CASSFGRAGNIQYF. The DNA for the CDR3 is TGTGCCAGCAGCTTCGGGAGGGCGGGAAACATTCAGTACTTC. The chain recombines TRBV5-6 with TRBJ2-4, with TRBD2 identical over 8 bases. This CDR3 has 14 amino acids. CDR1 is SGHDT and CDR2 is YYEEEE in the germline V gene. V was clipped by 2 bases and J by 6 bases; unmatched bases: 4.

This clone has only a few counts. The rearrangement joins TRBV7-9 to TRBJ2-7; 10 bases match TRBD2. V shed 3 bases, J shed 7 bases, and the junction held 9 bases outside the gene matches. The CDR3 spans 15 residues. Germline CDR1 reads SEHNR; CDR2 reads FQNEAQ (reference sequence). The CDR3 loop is CASSFLAGEVVEQYF. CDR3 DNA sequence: TGTGCCAGCAGCTTTCTAGCGGGAGAAGTGGTGGAGCAGTACTTC.

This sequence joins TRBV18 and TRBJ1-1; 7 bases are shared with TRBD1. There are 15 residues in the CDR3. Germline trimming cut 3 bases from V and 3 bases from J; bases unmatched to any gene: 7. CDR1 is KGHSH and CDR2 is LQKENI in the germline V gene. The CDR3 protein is CASSPQTGKYTEAFF. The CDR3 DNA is TGTGCCAGCTCACCCCAGACAGGGAAGTACACTGAAGCTTTCTTT.

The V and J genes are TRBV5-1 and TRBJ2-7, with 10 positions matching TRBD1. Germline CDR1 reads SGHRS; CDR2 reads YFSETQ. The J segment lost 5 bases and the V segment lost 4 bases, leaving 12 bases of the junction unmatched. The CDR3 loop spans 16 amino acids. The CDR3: CASSAQPGTGDDEQYF. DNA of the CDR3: TGCGCCAGCAGCGCACAACCCGGGACAGGGGACGACGAGCAGTACTTC.

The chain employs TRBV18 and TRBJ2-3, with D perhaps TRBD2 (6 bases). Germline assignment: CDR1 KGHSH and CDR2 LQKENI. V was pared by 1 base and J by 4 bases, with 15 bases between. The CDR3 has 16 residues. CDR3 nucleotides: TGTGCCAGCTCACCACGACTAGGATCGATATCAGATACGCAGTATTTT. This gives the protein CASSPRLGSISDTQYF.

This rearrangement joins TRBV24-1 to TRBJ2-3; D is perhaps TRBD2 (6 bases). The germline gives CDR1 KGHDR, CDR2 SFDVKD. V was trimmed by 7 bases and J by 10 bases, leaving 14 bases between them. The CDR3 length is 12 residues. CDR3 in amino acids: CATSTGGGAQYF. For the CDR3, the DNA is TGTGCCACCAGCACAGGAGGCGGGGCGCAGTATTTT.

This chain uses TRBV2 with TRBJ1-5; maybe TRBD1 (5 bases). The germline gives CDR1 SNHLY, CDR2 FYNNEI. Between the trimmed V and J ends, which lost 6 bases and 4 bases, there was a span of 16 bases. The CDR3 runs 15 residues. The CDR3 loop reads CASRARALGNQPQHF. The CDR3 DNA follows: TGTGCCAGCAGGGCCAGGGCCCTGGGGAATCAGCCCCAGCATTTT. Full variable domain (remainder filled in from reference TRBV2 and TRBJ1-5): EPEVTQTPSHQVTQMGQEVILRCVPISNHLYFYWYRQILGQKVEFLVSFYNNEISEKSEIFDDQFSVERPDGSNFTLKIRSTKLEDSAMYFCASRARALGNQPQHFGDGTRLSIL.

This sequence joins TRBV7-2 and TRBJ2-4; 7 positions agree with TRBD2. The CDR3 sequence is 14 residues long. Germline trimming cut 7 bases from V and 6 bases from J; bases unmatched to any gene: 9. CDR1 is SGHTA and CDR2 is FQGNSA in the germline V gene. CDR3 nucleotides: TGTGCCAGCACGGCGGGAGAGCTGGGAAACATTCAGTACTTC. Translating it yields CASTAGELGNIQYF.

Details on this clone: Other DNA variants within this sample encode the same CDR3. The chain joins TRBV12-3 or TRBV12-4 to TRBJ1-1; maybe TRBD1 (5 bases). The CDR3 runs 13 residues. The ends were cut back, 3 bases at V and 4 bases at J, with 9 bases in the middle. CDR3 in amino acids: CASSLLGGTEAFF. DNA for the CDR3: TGTGCCAGCAGTTTGTTGGGGGGCACTGAAGCTTTCTTT.

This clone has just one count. The CDR3 loop is CASSLPNQETQYF. The DNA for the CDR3 is TGTGCCAGCAGCTTACCAAACCAAGAGACCCAGTACTTC. The chain carries TRBV7-9 and TRBJ2-5, with D unclear. The CDR3 has 13 residues. V was clipped by 2 bases and J by 0 bases, with 4 bases between them. Germline assignment: CDR1 SEHNR and CDR2 FQNEAQ (reference sequence).

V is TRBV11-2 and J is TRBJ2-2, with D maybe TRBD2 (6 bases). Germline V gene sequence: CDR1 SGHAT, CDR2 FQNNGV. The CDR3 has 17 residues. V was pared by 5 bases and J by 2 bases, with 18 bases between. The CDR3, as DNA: TGTGCCAGCAGCCATATAAGACTAGTATATAACACCGGGGAGCTGTTTTTT. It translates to CASSHIRLVYNTGELFF.

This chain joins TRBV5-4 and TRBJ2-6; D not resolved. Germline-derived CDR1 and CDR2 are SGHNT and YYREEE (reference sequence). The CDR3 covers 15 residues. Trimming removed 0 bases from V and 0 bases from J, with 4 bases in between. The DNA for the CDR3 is TGTGCCAGCAGCTTGGTCCGCTCTGGGGCCAACGTCCTGACTTTC. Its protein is CASSLVRSGANVLTF.

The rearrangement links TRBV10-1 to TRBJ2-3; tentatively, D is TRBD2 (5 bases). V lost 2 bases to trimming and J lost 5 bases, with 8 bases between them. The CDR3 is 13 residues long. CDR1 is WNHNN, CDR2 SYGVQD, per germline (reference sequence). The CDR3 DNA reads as TGCGCCAGCAGTGAGGCTAGCCTAGATACGCAGTATTTT. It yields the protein CASSEASLDTQYF.

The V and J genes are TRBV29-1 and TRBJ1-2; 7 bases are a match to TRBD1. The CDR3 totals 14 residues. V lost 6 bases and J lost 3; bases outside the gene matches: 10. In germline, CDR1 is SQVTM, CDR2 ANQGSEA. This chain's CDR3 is CSVLPRDRDYGYTF. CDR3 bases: TGCAGCGTCCTCCCCCGAGACAGGGACTATGGCTACACCTTC.

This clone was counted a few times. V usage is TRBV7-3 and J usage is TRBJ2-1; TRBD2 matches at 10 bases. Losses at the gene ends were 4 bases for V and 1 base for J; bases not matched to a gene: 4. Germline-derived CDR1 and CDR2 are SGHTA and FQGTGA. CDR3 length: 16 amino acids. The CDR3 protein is CASSSLAGISYNEQFF. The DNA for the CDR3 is TGTGCCAGCAGCTCACTAGCGGGAATATCCTACAATGAGCAGTTCTTC.

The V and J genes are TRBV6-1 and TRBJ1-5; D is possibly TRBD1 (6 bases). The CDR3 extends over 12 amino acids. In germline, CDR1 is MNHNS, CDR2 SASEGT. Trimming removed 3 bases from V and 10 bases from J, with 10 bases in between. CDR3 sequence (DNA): TGTGCCAGCAGTGATGGGGGCCCCCCCCAGCATTTT. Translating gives CASSDGGPPQHF.

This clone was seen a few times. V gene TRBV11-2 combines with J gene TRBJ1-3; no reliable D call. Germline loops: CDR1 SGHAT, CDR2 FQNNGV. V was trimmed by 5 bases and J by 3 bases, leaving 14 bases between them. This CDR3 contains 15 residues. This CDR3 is CASSPRVSHGNTIYF. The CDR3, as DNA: TGTGCCAGCAGCCCGCGGGTCTCTCATGGAAACACCATATATTTT.

Here the CDR3 reads CASSAGGSGSTGELFF. The DNA of the CDR3 is TGTGCCAGTAGCGCAGGGGGAAGCGGGAGCACCGGGGAGCTGTTTTTT. The gene calls are TRBV19 and TRBJ2-2; D perhaps matches TRBD2 (8 bases). The length of the CDR3 is 16 residues. Germline lookup yields CDR1 LNHDA and CDR2 SQIVND (reference sequence). V lost 6 bases to trimming and J lost 4 bases, with 18 bases between them.

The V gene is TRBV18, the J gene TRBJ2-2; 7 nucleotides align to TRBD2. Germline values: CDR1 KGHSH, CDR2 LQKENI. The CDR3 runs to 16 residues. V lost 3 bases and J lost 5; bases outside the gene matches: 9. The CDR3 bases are TGTGCCAGCTCACCTAACAGCGGGGCTGGGACCGGGGAGCTGTTTTTT. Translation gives CASSPNSGAGTGELFF.

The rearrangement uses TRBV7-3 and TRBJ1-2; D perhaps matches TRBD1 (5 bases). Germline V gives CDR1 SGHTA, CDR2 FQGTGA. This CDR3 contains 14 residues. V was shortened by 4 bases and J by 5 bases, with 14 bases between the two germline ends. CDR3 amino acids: CASSSGGGTYGYTF. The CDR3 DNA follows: TGTGCCAGCAGCTCCGGCGGGGGAACGTATGGCTACACCTTC.